This T cell receptor (beta chain) was sequenced for a study of cytomegalovirus exposure and HLA in healthy donors. Broader study findings: Cytomegalovirus association was listed for about 160 TCR beta chains.

Comment on this clone: Its antigen is still unknown.

The germline gives CDR1 SGHDN, CDR2 FVKESK. V dropped 4 bases and J dropped 8 bases, with 11 bases sitting between them. The length of the CDR3 is 12 residues. Donors were drawn from the approximately 120-subject validation cohort, separate from the approximately 640-subject first cohort. The repertoire was sequenced with immunoSEQ multiplex PCR; TCRdb's copy has only in-frame clones and lacks some. This sample has approximately 180,000 clones; more than 70% occur once, and the top ten carry around 1.6%. Sequenced sample: PBMCs. This receptor was obtained from a young woman in good health and CMV-seronegative. The chain is built from TRBV14 and TRBJ1-2; D is undetermined. As DNA, the CDR3 is TGTGCCAGCAGCCTAGCGGGTATAGGCTACACCTTC. Translation: CASSLAGIGYTF.